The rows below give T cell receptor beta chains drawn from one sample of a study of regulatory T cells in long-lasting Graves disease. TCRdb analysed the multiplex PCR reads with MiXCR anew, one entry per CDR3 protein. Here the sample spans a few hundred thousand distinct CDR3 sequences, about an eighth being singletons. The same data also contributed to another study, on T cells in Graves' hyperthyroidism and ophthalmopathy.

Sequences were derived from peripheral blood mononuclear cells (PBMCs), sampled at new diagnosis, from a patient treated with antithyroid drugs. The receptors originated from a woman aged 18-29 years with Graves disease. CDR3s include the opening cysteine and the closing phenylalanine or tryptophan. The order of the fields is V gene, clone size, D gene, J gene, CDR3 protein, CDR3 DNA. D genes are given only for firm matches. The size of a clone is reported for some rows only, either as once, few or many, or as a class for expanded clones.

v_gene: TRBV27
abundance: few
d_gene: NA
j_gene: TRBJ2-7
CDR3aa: CASSSLTAPSEEYF
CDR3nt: TGTGCCAGCAGTTCCCTGACAGCCCCGTCGGAGGAGTACTTC

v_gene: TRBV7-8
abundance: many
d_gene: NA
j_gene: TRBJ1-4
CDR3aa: CASSLQPSGGGEKLFF
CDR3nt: TGTGCCAGCAGCCTCCAACCTAGCGGCGGAGGTGAAAAACTGTTTTTT

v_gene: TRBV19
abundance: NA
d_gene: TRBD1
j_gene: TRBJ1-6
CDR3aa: CASSEGAADSPLHF
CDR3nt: TGTGCCAGTAGTGAGGGGGCGGCGGATTCACCCCTCCACTTT

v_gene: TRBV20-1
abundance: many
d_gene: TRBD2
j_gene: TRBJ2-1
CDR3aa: CSAPTSTDINEQFF
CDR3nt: TGCAGTGCGCCGACTAGCACGGACATCAATGAGCAGTTCTTC

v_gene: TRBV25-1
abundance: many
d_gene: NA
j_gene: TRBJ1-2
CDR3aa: CASSESVMGRPYGYTF
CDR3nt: TGTGCCAGCAGTGAATCCGTTATGGGACGGCCCTATGGCTACACCTTC

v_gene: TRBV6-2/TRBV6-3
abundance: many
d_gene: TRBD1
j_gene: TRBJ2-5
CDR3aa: CASSYSRGTEKETQYF
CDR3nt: TGTGCCAGCAGTTACTCGAGGGGGACAGAAAAGGAGACCCAGTACTTC

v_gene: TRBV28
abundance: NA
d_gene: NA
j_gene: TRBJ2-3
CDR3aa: CASSFFRGGTPSQTDTQYF
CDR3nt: TGTGCCAGCAGTTTCTTTCGGGGCGGGACCCCGAGCCAAACAGATACGCAGTATTTT

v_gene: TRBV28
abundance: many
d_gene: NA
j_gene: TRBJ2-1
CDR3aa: CASSLSEGADNEQFF
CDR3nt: TGTGCCAGCAGTTTATCGGAGGGGGCCGACAATGAGCAGTTCTTC

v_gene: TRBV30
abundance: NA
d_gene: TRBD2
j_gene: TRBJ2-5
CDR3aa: CAWTSGGGETQYF
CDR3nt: TGTGCCTGGACCAGCGGGGGAGGAGAGACCCAGTACTTC

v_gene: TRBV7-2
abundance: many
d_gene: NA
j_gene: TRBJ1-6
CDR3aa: CASSLEHSPLHF
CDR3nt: TGTGCCAGCAGCTTAGAACATTCACCCCTCCACTTT

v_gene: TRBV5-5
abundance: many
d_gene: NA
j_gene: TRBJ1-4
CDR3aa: CASSRTSEGEKLFF
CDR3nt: TGTGCCAGCAGCCGGACATCAGAAGGGGAAAAACTGTTTTTT

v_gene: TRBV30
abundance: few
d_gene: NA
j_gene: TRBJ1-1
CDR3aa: CAWRGPFKAFF
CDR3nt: TGTGCCTGGAGGGGACCTTTCAAGGCTTTCTTT

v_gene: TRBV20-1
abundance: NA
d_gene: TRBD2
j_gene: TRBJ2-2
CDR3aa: CSAEPGLAAGELFF
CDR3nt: TGCAGTGCCGAACCGGGACTAGCTGCCGGGGAGCTGTTTTTT

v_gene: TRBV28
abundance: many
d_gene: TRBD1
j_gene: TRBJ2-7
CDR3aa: CASSPSGTASYEQYF
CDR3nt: TGTGCCAGCAGTCCATCCGGGACAGCTTCCTACGAGCAGTACTTC

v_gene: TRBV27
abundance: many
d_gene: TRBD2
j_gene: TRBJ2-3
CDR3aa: CASSSRIGGAEDTQYF
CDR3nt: TGTGCCAGCAGTTCCCGAATCGGGGGGGCCGAAGATACGCAGTATTTT

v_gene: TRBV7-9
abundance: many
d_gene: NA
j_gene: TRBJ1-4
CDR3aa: CASSLVQSTREKLFF
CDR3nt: TGTGCCAGCAGCTTAGTGCAGAGCACGCGGGAAAAACTGTTTTTT

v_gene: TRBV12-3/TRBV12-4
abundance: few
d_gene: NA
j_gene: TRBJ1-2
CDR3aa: CASSPRRQSGYTF
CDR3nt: TGTGCCAGCAGTCCGCGGAGGCAGAGTGGCTACACCTTC

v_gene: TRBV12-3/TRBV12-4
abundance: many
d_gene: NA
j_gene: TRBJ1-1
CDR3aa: CASSLGGPFETEAFF
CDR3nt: TGTGCCAGCAGTTTAGGTGGACCCTTCGAGACTGAAGCTTTCTTT

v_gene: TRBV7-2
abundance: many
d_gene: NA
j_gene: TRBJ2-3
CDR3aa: CASSWDTQYF
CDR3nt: TGTGCCAGCAGCTGGGATACGCAGTATTTT

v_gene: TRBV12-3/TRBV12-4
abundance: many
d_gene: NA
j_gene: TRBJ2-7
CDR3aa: CASSPPRGGSEQYF
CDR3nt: TGTGCCAGCAGTCCCCCGCGAGGTGGGAGCGAGCAGTACTTC

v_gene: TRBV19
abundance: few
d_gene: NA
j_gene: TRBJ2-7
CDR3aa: CASSIKDGSPYEQYF
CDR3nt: TGTGCCAGTAGTATAAAGGACGGGAGTCCCTACGAGCAGTACTTC

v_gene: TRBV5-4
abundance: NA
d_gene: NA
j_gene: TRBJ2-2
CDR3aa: CASSFFDGELFF
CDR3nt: TGTGCCAGCAGCTTTTTCGACGGGGAGCTGTTTTTT

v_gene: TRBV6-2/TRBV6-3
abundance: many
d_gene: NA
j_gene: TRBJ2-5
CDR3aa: CASSRDIAETQYF
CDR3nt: TGTGCCAGCAGTCGGGACATAGCAGAGACCCAGTACTTC

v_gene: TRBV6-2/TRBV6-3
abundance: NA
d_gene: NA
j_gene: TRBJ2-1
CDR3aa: CASSSGPGDNEQFF
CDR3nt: TGTGCCAGCAGTTCGGGCCCTGGAGACAATGAGCAGTTCTTC

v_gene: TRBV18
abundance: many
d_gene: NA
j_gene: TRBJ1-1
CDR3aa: CASSPVGGGLVTEAFF
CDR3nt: TGTGCCAGCTCACCAGTTGGTGGCGGATTGGTCACTGAAGCTTTCTTT

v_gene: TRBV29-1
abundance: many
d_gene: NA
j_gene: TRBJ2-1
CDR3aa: CSVVSGPNEQFF
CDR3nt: TGCAGCGTTGTTAGCGGCCCCAATGAGCAGTTCTTC

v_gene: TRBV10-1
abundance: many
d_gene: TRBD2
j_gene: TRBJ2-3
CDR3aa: CASSCVRSGVDTQYF
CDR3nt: TGCGCCAGCAGTTGCGTTCGGAGCGGGGTAGATACGCAGTATTTT

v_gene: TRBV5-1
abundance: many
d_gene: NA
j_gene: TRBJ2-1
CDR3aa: CASSFTGTSYNEQFF
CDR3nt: TGCGCCAGCAGCTTCACCGGAACCTCCTACAATGAGCAGTTCTTC

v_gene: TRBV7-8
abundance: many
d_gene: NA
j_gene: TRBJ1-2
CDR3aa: CASSTGKGEGYGYTF
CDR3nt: TGTGCCAGCAGTACCGGGAAAGGGGAGGGTTATGGCTACACCTTC

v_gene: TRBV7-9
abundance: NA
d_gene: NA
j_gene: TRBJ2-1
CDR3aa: CADLRGYEQFF
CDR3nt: TGTGCCGACCTACGGGGGTATGAGCAGTTCTTC

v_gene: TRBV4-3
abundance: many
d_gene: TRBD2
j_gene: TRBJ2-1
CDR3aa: CASSQVPGGEWNEQFF
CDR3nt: TGCGCCAGCAGCCAAGTTCCGGGAGGGGAGTGGAATGAGCAGTTCTTC

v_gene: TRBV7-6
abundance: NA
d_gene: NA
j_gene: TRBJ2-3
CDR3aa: CASSPLLDTQYF
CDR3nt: TGTGCCAGCAGCCCCCTTTTGGATACGCAGTATTTT

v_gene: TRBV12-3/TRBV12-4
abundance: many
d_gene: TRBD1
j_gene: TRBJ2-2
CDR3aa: CASSRDRGRNTGELFF
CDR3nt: TGTGCCAGCAGTCGGGACAGGGGGCGGAACACCGGGGAGCTGTTTTTT

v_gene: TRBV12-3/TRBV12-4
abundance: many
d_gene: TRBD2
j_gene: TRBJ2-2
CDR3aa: CASSSSGSPGELFF
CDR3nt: TGTGCCAGCAGTTCGAGCGGGAGCCCCGGGGAGCTGTTTTTT

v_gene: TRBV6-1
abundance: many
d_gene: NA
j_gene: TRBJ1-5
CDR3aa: CASNRTSNQPQHF
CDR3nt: TGTGCCAGCAATCGGACGAGCAATCAGCCCCAGCATTTT

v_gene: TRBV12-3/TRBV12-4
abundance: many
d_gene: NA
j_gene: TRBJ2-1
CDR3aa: CASSLVQGFDNEQFF
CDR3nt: TGTGCCAGCAGTTTGGTACAGGGTTTCGACAATGAGCAGTTCTTC

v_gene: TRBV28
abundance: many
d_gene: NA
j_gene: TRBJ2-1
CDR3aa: CASSLTWSYNEQFF
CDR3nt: TGTGCCAGCAGTCTGACTTGGTCCTACAATGAGCAGTTCTTC

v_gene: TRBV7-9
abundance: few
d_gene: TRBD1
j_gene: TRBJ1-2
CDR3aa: CASSRRQGFYGYTF
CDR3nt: TGTGCCAGCAGCCGTAGACAGGGGTTCTATGGCTACACCTTC

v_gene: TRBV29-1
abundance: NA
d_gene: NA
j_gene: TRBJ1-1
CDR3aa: CSVTPGIDEAFF
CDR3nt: TGCAGCGTGACGCCTGGGATCGATGAAGCTTTCTTT

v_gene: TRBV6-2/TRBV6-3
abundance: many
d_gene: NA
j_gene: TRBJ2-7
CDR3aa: CASLGPRDHTQSYEQYF
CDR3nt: TGTGCCAGCCTGGGGCCAAGGGATCATACTCAGTCCTACGAGCAGTACTTC

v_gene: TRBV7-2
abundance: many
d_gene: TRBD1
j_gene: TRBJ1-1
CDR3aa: CASSLRQGWGTEAFF
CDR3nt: TGTGCCAGCAGCCTTAGACAGGGGTGGGGCACTGAAGCTTTCTTT

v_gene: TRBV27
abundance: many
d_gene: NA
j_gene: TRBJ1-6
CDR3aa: CASSFLEFSGGQRNSPLHF
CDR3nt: TGTGCCAGCAGTTTTCTCGAGTTTTCGGGGGGGCAACGTAATTCACCCCTCCACTTT

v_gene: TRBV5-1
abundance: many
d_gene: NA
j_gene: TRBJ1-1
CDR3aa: CASSLEGRNTEAFF
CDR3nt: TGTGCCAGCAGCTTAGAGGGCAGGAACACTGAAGCTTTCTTT

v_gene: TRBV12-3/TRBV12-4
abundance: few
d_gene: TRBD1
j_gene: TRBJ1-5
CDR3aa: CASSLGGTVYSNQPQHF
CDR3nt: TGTGCCAGCAGTTTAGGTGGGACAGTCTATAGCAATCAGCCCCAGCATTTT

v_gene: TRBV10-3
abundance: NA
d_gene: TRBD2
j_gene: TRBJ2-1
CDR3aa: CAISDASGGRRSSYNEQFF
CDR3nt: TGTGCCATCAGTGATGCGAGCGGGGGGCGGAGATCCTCCTACAATGAGCAGTTCTTC

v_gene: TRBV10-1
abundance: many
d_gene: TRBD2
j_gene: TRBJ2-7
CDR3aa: CAGSGTSGIYEQYF
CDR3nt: TGCGCCGGATCCGGGACTAGCGGAATTTACGAGCAGTACTTC

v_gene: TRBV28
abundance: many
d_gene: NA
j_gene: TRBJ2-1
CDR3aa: CASRRQGSLGEQFF
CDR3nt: TGTGCCAGCCGAAGGCAGGGTTCTCTGGGTGAGCAGTTCTTC

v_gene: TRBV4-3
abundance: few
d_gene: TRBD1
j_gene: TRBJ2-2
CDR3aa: CASSQHRGRELFF
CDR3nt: TGCGCCAGCAGCCAGCACAGGGGGCGGGAGCTGTTTTTT

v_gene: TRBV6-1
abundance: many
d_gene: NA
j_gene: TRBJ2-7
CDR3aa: CASRPGKGSIYEQYF
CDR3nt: TGTGCCAGCAGACCAGGAAAAGGGAGCATCTACGAGCAGTACTTC

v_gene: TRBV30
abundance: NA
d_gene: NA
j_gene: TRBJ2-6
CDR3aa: CATGQSGANVLTF
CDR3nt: TGTGCCACTGGACAGTCTGGGGCCAACGTCCTGACTTTC

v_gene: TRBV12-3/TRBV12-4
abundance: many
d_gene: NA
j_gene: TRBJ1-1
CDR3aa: CASSFIVLRVPMNTEAFF
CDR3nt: TGTGCCAGCAGTTTTATTGTGTTGCGTGTTCCTATGAACACTGAAGCTTTCTTT

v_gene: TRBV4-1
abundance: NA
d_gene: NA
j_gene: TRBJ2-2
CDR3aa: CASSQFPPRGQIGTGGLFF
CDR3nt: TGCGCCAGCAGCCAATTTCCGCCCCGGGGACAGATCGGCACCGGGGGGCTGTTTTTT

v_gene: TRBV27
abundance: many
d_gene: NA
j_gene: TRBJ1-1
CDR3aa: CASSPRGRTEAFF
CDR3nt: TGTGCCAGCAGTCCCAGGGGACGCACTGAAGCTTTCTTT

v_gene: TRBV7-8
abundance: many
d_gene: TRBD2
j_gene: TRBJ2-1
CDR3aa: CASSSLSGISRGAYNEQFF
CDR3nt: TGTGCCAGCAGCTCTCTTTCCGGAATCTCGCGGGGGGCCTACAATGAGCAGTTCTTC